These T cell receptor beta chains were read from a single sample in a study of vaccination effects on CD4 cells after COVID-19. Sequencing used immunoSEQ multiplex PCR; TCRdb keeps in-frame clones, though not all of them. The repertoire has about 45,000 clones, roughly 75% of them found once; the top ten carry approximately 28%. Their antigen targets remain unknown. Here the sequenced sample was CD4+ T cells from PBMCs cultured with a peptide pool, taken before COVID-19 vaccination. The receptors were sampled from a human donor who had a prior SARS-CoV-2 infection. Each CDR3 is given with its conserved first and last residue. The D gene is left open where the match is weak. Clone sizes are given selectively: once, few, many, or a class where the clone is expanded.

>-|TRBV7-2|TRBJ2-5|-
CASLKQRGQGETQYF
TGTGCCAGCCTCAAACAAAGGGGCCAGGGGGAGACCCAGTACTTC
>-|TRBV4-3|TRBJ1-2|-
CASSQDRWQLNPANYGYTF
TGCGCCAGCAGCCAAGATAGATGGCAGCTCAACCCCGCGAACTATGGCTACACCTTC
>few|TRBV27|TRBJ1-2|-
CASSFDKSYGYTF
TGTGCCAGCAGTTTTGACAAAAGCTATGGCTACACCTTC
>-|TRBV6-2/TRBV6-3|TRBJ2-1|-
CASSYLGQADNEQFF
TGTGCCAGCAGTTACCTTGGGCAGGCTGACAATGAGCAGTTCTTC
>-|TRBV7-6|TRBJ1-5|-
CASSLGGGRDGNQPQHF
TGTGCCAGCAGCTTAGGGGGTGGGAGGGATGGCAATCAGCCCCAGCATTTT
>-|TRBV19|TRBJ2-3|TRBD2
CASKVWLAGGNYSTDTQYF
TGTGCCAGTAAGGTTTGGCTAGCGGGGGGGAACTATAGCACAGATACGCAGTATTTT
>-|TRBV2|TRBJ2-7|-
CASSESAGAYEQYF
TGTGCCAGCAGTGAATCGGCAGGGGCCTACGAGCAGTACTTC
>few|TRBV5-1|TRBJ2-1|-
CACGADPDNEQFF
TGCGCCTGCGGGGCCGACCCAGATAATGAGCAGTTCTTC
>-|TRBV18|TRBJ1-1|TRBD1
CASSTGTGAMNTEAFF
TGTGCCAGCTCAACCGGGACAGGGGCTATGAACACTGAAGCTTTCTTT
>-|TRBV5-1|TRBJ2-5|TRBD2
CASSPGTTPRKTQYF
TGCGCCAGCAGCCCCGGGACTACCCCCCGAAAGACCCAGTACTTC
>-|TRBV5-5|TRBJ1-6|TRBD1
CASSLRETGVYNSPLHF
TGTGCCAGCAGCTTGAGGGAGACAGGGGTGTATAATTCACCCCTCCACTTT
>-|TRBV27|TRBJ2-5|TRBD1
CASSPSRAGGVGTQYF
TGTGCCAGCAGTCCCAGCCGGGCAGGGGGCGTTGGGACCCAGTACTTC
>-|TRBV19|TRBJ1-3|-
CASSIGVSGNTIYF
TGTGCCAGTAGTATCGGCGTCTCTGGAAACACCATATATTTT
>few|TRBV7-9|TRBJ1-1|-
CASSFDMNTEAFF
TGTGCCAGCAGCTTCGATATGAACACTGAAGCTTTCTTT
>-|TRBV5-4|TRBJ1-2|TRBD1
CASSLVGTGTEGYTF
TGTGCCAGCAGCTTGGTGGGGACAGGGACAGAGGGCTACACCTTC
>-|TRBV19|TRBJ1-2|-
CASSAHSNLNYGYTF
TGTGCCAGTAGTGCCCATTCAAACCTCAACTATGGCTACACCTTC
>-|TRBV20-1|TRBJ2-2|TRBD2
CSASKVPSGGAGAGELFF
TGCAGTGCTAGTAAAGTCCCTAGCGGGGGGGCCGGGGCCGGGGAGCTGTTTTTT
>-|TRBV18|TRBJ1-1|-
CASSPPGKDRNTEAFF
TGTGCCAGCTCACCCCCAGGAAAGGACAGGAACACTGAAGCTTTCTTT
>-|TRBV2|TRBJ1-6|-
CASRPGVSSYNSPLHF
TGTGCCAGCCGCCCCGGGGTGAGCTCCTATAATTCACCCCTCCACTTT
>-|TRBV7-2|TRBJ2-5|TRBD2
CASSLTSGKETQYF
TGTGCCAGCAGCTTGACTAGCGGAAAAGAGACCCAGTACTTC
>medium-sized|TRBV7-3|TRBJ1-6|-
CASSLRGGGSPLHF
TGTGCCAGCAGCTTAAGAGGGGGAGGTTCACCCCTCCACTTT
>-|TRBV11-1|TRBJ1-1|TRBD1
CASSQLTGYTEAFF
TGTGCCAGCAGCCAGTTGACAGGGTACACTGAAGCTTTCTTT
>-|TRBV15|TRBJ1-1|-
CATSRDRQGEAFF
TGTGCCACCAGCAGAGATCGTCAGGGTGAAGCTTTCTTT
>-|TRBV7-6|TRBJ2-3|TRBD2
CASSLGTSGGGTDTQYF
TGTGCCAGCAGCTTAGGGACTAGCGGGGGAGGCACAGATACGCAGTATTTT
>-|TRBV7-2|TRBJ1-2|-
CASSLDAGSAGYTF
TGTGCCAGCAGCTTAGATGCAGGGTCTGCTGGCTACACCTTC
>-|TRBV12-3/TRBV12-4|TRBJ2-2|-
CASSHTGELFF
TGTGCCAGCAGTCACACCGGGGAGCTGTTTTTT
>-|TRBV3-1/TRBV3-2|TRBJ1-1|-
CASSTRGGGGTEAFF
TGTGCCAGCAGCACCCGTGGGGGGGGAGGGACTGAAGCTTTCTTT
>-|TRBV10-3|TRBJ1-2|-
CASCEQVANYGYTF
TGTGCCAGCTGCGAACAGGTGGCTAACTATGGCTACACCTTC
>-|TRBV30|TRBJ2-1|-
CAWSVGLWTTRVGRGEQFF
TGTGCCTGGAGTGTGGGGTTGTGGACTACCAGGGTGGGGAGAGGGGAGCAGTTCTTC
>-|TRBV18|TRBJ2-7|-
CASSPLDTYEQYF
TGTGCCAGCTCACCCCTAGACACGTACGAGCAGTACTTC
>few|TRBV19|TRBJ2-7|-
CASCRGDSYEQYF
TGTGCCAGCTGCAGGGGGGACTCATACGAGCAGTACTTC
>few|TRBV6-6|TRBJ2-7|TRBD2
CASREGLAAYEQYF
TGTGCCAGCAGAGAAGGACTAGCCGCCTACGAGCAGTACTTC
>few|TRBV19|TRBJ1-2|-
CASSLTGANYGYTF
TGTGCCAGTAGTTTGACAGGAGCTAACTATGGCTACACCTTC